A selection of T cell receptor beta chains follows, all from one sample in a study of blood T cell repertoires in COVID-19. The protocol was immunoSEQ multiplex PCR, while the TCRdb copy is restricted to in-frame clones and leaves out a portion. The sample yields tens of thousands of clones, around 81% seen once. Input material: peripheral blood. These receptors came from a human donor in a cohort sampled during active COVID-19. The CDR3 runs from the conserved cysteine through the conserved F or W. D genes are given only for firm matches. The size of a clone is reported for some rows only, either as once, few or many, or as a class for expanded clones.

v_gene: TRBV6-2/TRBV6-3; abundance: once; d_gene: NA; j_gene: TRBJ2-7; CDR3aa: CATTPGAVHEQYF; CDR3nt: TGTGCCACCACCCCAGGGGCGGTCCACGAGCAGTACTTC
v_gene: TRBV7-6; abundance: NA; d_gene: NA; j_gene: TRBJ1-2; CDR3aa: CASSRNIDDGYTF; CDR3nt: TGTGCCAGTTCTAGGAACATCGATGACGGCTACACCTTC
v_gene: TRBV4-1; abundance: few; d_gene: NA; j_gene: TRBJ1-2; CDR3aa: CASSQDRVTNYGYTF; CDR3nt: TGCGCCAGCAGCCAAGATCGGGTTACTAACTATGGCTACACCTTC
v_gene: TRBV13; abundance: NA; d_gene: NA; j_gene: TRBJ2-3; CDR3aa: CASSISGVSTDTQYF; CDR3nt: TGTGCCAGCAGCATTAGCGGTGTTAGCACAGATACGCAGTATTTT
v_gene: TRBV5-6; abundance: NA; d_gene: NA; j_gene: TRBJ2-3; CDR3aa: CASTSGGLADTQYF; CDR3nt: TGTGCCAGCACCTCGGGGGGCTTGGCAGATACGCAGTATTTT
v_gene: TRBV15; abundance: NA; d_gene: TRBD1; j_gene: TRBJ2-3; CDR3aa: CATSPGQSTDTQYF; CDR3nt: TGTGCCACCAGTCCGGGACAGAGCACAGATACGCAGTATTTT
v_gene: TRBV9; abundance: NA; d_gene: TRBD2; j_gene: TRBJ2-1; CDR3aa: CASSVSGGPRNEQFF; CDR3nt: TGTGCCAGCAGCGTCAGCGGGGGGCCCCGCAATGAGCAGTTCTTC
v_gene: TRBV27; abundance: NA; d_gene: TRBD2; j_gene: TRBJ2-7; CDR3aa: CASSLRAGGWYEQYF; CDR3nt: TGTGCCAGCAGTTTACGCGCGGGGGGGTGGTACGAGCAGTACTTC
v_gene: TRBV6-2/TRBV6-3; abundance: NA; d_gene: TRBD1; j_gene: TRBJ2-2; CDR3aa: CASSMGQLNTGELFF; CDR3nt: TGTGCCAGCAGTATGGGACAGCTTAACACCGGGGAGCTGTTTTTT
v_gene: TRBV7-8; abundance: NA; d_gene: NA; j_gene: TRBJ1-6; CDR3aa: CASSSERGFSPLHF; CDR3nt: TGTGCCAGCAGCTCGGAAAGGGGGTTCTCACCCCTCCACTTT
v_gene: TRBV5-4; abundance: NA; d_gene: NA; j_gene: TRBJ1-6; CDR3aa: CASSPAEGSSPLHF; CDR3nt: TGTGCCAGCAGCCCCGCGGAGGGGAGTTCACCCCTCCACTTT
v_gene: TRBV12-2; abundance: NA; d_gene: NA; j_gene: TRBJ2-7; CDR3aa: CASRLGEQADREQYF; CDR3nt: TGTGCAAGTCGCTTAGGGGAGCAGGCCGACCGGGAGCAGTACTTC
v_gene: TRBV6-1; abundance: NA; d_gene: NA; j_gene: TRBJ1-5; CDR3aa: CASSEQGRSQPQHF; CDR3nt: TGTGCCAGCAGTGAACAGGGCCGCAGTCAGCCCCAGCATTTT
v_gene: TRBV5-1; abundance: once; d_gene: TRBD2; j_gene: TRBJ2-3; CDR3aa: CASSLTSGRTDTQYF; CDR3nt: TGCGCCAGCAGCTTGACTAGCGGCCGCACAGATACGCAGTATTTT
v_gene: TRBV9; abundance: NA; d_gene: NA; j_gene: TRBJ2-3; CDR3aa: CASSLRTGVDTQYF; CDR3nt: TGTGCCAGCAGCCTTCGGACGGGGGTCGATACGCAGTATTTT
v_gene: TRBV28; abundance: few; d_gene: TRBD2; j_gene: TRBJ2-1; CDR3aa: CASSQQPGLAGGGSYNEQFF; CDR3nt: TGTGCCAGCAGCCAACAGCCGGGACTAGCGGGGGGAGGCTCCTACAATGAGCAGTTCTTC
v_gene: TRBV19; abundance: NA; d_gene: TRBD1; j_gene: TRBJ1-2; CDR3aa: CASSIVTGTDYGYTF; CDR3nt: TGTGCCAGTAGTATAGTCACCGGGACAGACTATGGCTACACCTTC
v_gene: TRBV14; abundance: NA; d_gene: NA; j_gene: TRBJ2-6; CDR3aa: CASSRELLSGANVLTF; CDR3nt: TGTGCCAGCAGTCGGGAGTTACTTTCTGGGGCCAACGTCCTGACTTTC
v_gene: TRBV4-1; abundance: NA; d_gene: TRBD1; j_gene: TRBJ2-7; CDR3aa: CASSQVLKGQGVSYEQYF; CDR3nt: TGCGCCAGCAGCCAAGTCTTAAAGGGACAGGGGGTGTCCTACGAGCAGTACTTC
v_gene: TRBV19; abundance: NA; d_gene: TRBD1; j_gene: TRBJ1-5; CDR3aa: CASSGGQGKTSGNQPQHF; CDR3nt: TGTGCCAGTAGCGGCGGACAGGGAAAGACGTCTGGCAATCAGCCCCAGCATTTT
v_gene: TRBV7-2; abundance: NA; d_gene: TRBD1; j_gene: TRBJ2-1; CDR3aa: CASSFRQGRNEQFF; CDR3nt: TGTGCCAGCAGCTTTCGACAGGGGAGGAATGAGCAGTTCTTC
v_gene: TRBV9; abundance: NA; d_gene: TRBD1; j_gene: TRBJ1-2; CDR3aa: CASSVGGQGAYYGYTF; CDR3nt: TGTGCCAGCAGCGTAGGTGGACAGGGGGCCTACTATGGCTACACCTTC